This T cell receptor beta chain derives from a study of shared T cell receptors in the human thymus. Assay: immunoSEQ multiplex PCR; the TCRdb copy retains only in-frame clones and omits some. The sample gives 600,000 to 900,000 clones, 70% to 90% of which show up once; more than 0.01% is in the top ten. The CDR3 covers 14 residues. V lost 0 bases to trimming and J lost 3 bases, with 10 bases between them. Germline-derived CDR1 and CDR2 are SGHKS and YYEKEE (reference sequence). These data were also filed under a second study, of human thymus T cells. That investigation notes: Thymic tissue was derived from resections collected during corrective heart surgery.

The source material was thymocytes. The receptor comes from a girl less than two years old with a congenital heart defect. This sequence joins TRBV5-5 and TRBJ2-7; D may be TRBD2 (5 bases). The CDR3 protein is CASSLVTGNYEQYF. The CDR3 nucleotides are TGTGCCAGCAGCTTGGTTACGGGAAACTACGAGCAGTACTTC.